A single sample is the source of the 19 T cell receptor beta chains below, sequenced in a study of graft-versus-host responses after intestinal transplantation. Some clones are missing from TCRdb's copy, which holds only in-frame ones; the method was immunoSEQ multiplex PCR. Of 80,000 to 90,000 clones listed, 80% to 95% are singletons. No antigen has been assigned to these receptors. The sample consisted of unstimulated CD4+ T cells sorted from spleen or lymph node cells, taken before intestinal transplant. These receptors were obtained from a human donor who received an intestinal transplant.

The rearrangement uses TRBV5-1 and TRBJ2-5; 10 bases map to TRBD2. This CDR3 comprises 16 residues. V shed 0 bases, J shed 2 bases, and the junction held 4 bases outside the gene matches. Germline V gives CDR1 SGHRS, CDR2 YFSETQ. As DNA, the CDR3 is TGCGCCAGCAGCTTGGGGCCGACTAGCGGGCAAGAGACCCAGTACTTC. It translates to CASSLGPTSGQETQYF.

The chain employs TRBV7-7 and TRBJ1-4; no definite D call. The CDR3 spans 13 residues. Trimming removed 5 bases from V and 7 bases from J, with 11 bases in between. Germline CDR1 is SSHAT and CDR2 is FNYEAQ (reference sequence). The CDR3 nucleotides are TGTGCCAGCAGCCAGAATACGGGTGAAAAACTGTTTTTT. Translated, it gives CASSQNTGEKLFF.

This clone has just a few counts. This sequence joins TRBV5-1 and TRBJ2-1, with 10 nucleotides matching TRBD2. V dropped 3 bases and J dropped 4; count of bases not matched to a gene: 7. The CDR3 is 16 amino acids. Germline-derived CDR1 and CDR2 are SGHRS and YFSETQ. CDR3 region: CASSSSGRGEYNEQFF. The CDR3 DNA follows: TGCGCCAGCAGCTCAAGCGGGAGGGGGGAATACAATGAGCAGTTCTTC. The whole variable domain, filled in from reference TRBV5-1 and TRBJ2-1, reads KAGVTQTPRYLIKTRGQQVTLSCSPISGHRSVSWYQQTPGQGLQFLFEYFSETQRNKGNFPGRFSGRQFSNSRSEMNVSTLELGDSALYLCASSSSGRGEYNEQFFGPGTRLTVL.

CDR3 sequence: CASSRTGTSGRGEQYF. The DNA for the CDR3 is TGTGCCAGCTCACGGACCGGGACTAGCGGGAGAGGCGAGCAGTACTTC. The rearrangement links TRBV18 to TRBJ2-5, with TRBD2 matching over 14 bases. Gene TRBJ2-7 matches the end of the DNA better, so the J call may be wrong. CDR3 length equals 16 residues. The germline gives CDR1 KGHSH, CDR2 LQKENI.

The chain carries TRBV7-2 and TRBJ1-1; TRBD1 matches 7 bases. The CDR3 loop spans 15 amino acids. CDR1 and CDR2 (germline): SGHTA, FQGNSA. V lost 0 bases and J lost 2; bases outside the gene matches: 3. The CDR3 DNA follows: TGTGCCAGCAGCTTAGCGGGGACAGCCAACACTGAAGCTTTCTTT. Residues: CASSLAGTANTEAFF. The variable domain in full, with the rest retrieved from reference TRBV7-2 and TRBJ1-1, is GAGVSQSPSNKVTEKGKDVELRCDPISGHTALYWYRQSLGQGLEFLIYFQGNSAPDKSGLPSDRFSAERTGGSVSTLTIQRTQQEDSAVYLCASSLAGTANTEAFFGQGTRLTVV.

CDR3 bases: TGCGCCAGCAGCTTACCTCGGACAGGAACCACTGAAGCTTTCTTT. Residues: CASSLPRTGTTEAFF. This chain connects TRBV5-1 to TRBJ1-1; 7 bases are shared with TRBD1. The CDR3 is 15 residues long. Germline CDR1 reads SGHRS; CDR2 reads YFSETQ. The trim removed 2 bases at V and 4 bases at J, leaving 8 bases unmatched.

The V and J genes are TRBV18 and TRBJ1-1, with 7 bases fitting TRBD1. Germline V lookup: CDR1 KGHSH, CDR2 LQKENI. V dropped 3 bases and J dropped 4; count of bases not matched to a gene: 11. This CDR3 has 16 amino acids. The CDR3 bases are TGTGCCAGCTCACCCCTGGAGGGGGCGCGGGGCACTGAAGCTTTCTTT. Amino acid sequence: CASSPLEGARGTEAFF.

This clone was seen a handful of times. Here the CDR3 DNA reads TGCAGCGTTGGTAACACTGAAGCTTTCTTT. This translates into CSVGNTEAFF. The V and J genes are TRBV29-1 and TRBJ1-1, with unresolved D. The ends were cut back, 4 bases at V and 2 bases at J, with 2 bases in the middle. Germline values: CDR1 SQVTM, CDR2 ANQGSEA. CDR3 size: 10 residues.

This chain links TRBV29-1 with TRBJ2-7; D not resolved. V was shortened by 6 bases and J by 0 bases, with 12 bases between the two germline ends. This CDR3 spans 13 amino acids. Germline loops: CDR1 SQVTM, CDR2 ANQGSEA. The CDR3 DNA follows: TGCAGCGTCTTGACGGTTTACTCCTACGAGCAGTACTTC. Translation: CSVLTVYSYEQYF.

The chain carries TRBV7-9 and TRBJ2-2; TRBD2 matches 10 bases. V was pared by 4 bases and J by 0 bases, with 2 bases of the junction left unmatched. The CDR3 has 16 residues. Germline V gene lookup returns CDR1 SEHNR and CDR2 FQNEAQ (reference sequence). CDR3 DNA sequence: TGTGCCAGCAGCTCCGGGACTAGCGCGAACACCGGGGAGCTGTTTTTT. It codes for CASSSGTSANTGELFF.

The table lists this clone with a count of one. The chain joins TRBV6-5 to TRBJ1-2; D perhaps matches TRBD1 (5 bases). Per germline, CDR1 MNHEY and CDR2 SVGAGI. V was trimmed by 5 bases and J by 5 bases, leaving 12 bases between them. The CDR3 spans 13 residues. In DNA form, the CDR3 reads TGTGCCAGCAGTCCCGGGACGGTTTATGGCTACACCTTC. It yields the protein CASSPGTVYGYTF.

The chain combines TRBV23-1 with TRBJ2-7; possible D gene TRBD2, 6 bases. TRBV23-1 is marked as an open reading frame, function uncertain. CDR3 length: 14 residues. The V gene lost 0 bases and the J gene lost 4 bases, with 10 bases spanning the gap. CDR3 region: CASSQSGSGYEQYF. CDR3 coding DNA: TGCGCCAGCAGTCAATCTGGGAGCGGGTACGAGCAGTACTTC.

J is TRBJ1-5 and V is TRBV19, with unresolved D. Looked up from germline, CDR1 is LNHDA and CDR2 is SQIVND (reference sequence). The CDR3 has 15 residues. V was clipped by 3 bases and J by 3 bases, with 12 bases between them. The CDR3 coding sequence is TGTGCCAGTAGTATTTTCAGGAACACCAATCAGCCCCAGCATTTT. This encodes CASSIFRNTNQPQHF.

This clone was recorded only once. The chain combines TRBV7-2 with TRBJ1-4; possibly TRBD1 for D (5 bases). Germline V gene lookup returns CDR1 SGHTA and CDR2 FQGNSA. The CDR3 extends over 15 amino acids. Trimming shortened V by 5 bases and J by 6 bases, and 16 bases separated the two germline ends. The CDR3 DNA reads TGTGCCAGCAGCGCCGGCGGGACCCTAGATGAAAAACTGTTTTTT. Translating gives CASSAGGTLDEKLFF.

V usage is TRBV27 and J usage is TRBJ2-1; the D gene is possibly TRBD2 (5 bases). The germline CDR1 and CDR2 sequences are MNHEY and SMNVEV (reference sequence). Between the trimmed V and J ends, which lost 6 bases and 5 bases, there was a span of 14 bases. The CDR3 runs 14 residues. The CDR3 DNA follows: TGTGCCAGCAGCCGTTCTCTAGCTAACAATGAGCAGTTCTTC. Translating gives CASSRSLANNEQFF.

The rearrangement uses TRBV5-1 and TRBJ1-3; 9 bases fit TRBD1. The CDR3 sequence is 15 residues long. From germline, CDR1 is SGHRS and CDR2 YFSETQ. Trimming cost V 4 bases and J 2 bases; bases outside gene matches: 4. The CDR3 reads CASSRDRVAGNTIYF. CDR3 bases: TGCGCCAGCAGCAGGGACAGGGTAGCTGGAAACACCATATATTTT.

The chain combines TRBV19 with TRBJ1-1; 11 bases align to TRBD1. V was clipped by 8 bases and J by 4 bases; unmatched bases: 0. CDR3 length: 12 residues. Germline CDR1 is LNHDA and CDR2 is SQIVND (reference sequence). The CDR3 here is CASGTGGTEAFF. As DNA, the CDR3 is TGTGCCAGTGGGACAGGGGGCACTGAAGCTTTCTTT.

This clone appeared a single time. This chain joins TRBV27 and TRBJ2-7; no firm D call. V shed 3 bases and J shed 5 bases, with 17 bases lying between them. CDR1 is MNHEY, CDR2 SMNVEV, per germline (reference sequence). The CDR3 length is 15 residues. The CDR3 region has the DNA TGTGCCAGCAGTTTCCCAGGCGCTCAGCCCCACGAGCAGTACTTC. This translates into CASSFPGAQPHEQYF.

V usage is TRBV27 and J usage is TRBJ1-1; unclear D gene. The V gene's germline CDR1 is MNHEY and CDR2 SMNVEV (reference sequence). V lost 5 bases and J 3 bases, leaving 13 bases between the germline ends. This CDR3 is 14 amino acids long. The CDR3 is CASSPGSWDTEAFF. For the CDR3, the DNA is TGTGCCAGCAGTCCGGGATCTTGGGACACTGAAGCTTTCTTT.